Presented here are 3 T cell receptor beta chains from one specimen sequenced in a study of glioma-infiltrating T cells. TCR alpha and beta CDR3 regions were amplified from RNA using iRepertoire nested multiplex PCR. TCRdb reprocessed the multiplex PCR reads via MiXCR and lists one record per CDR3 protein. The sample yields about 12,000 distinct CDR3 sequences, 26% seen once. The sequencing sample was made of glioma tissue, nonneoplastic brain tissue, or PBMCs (not recorded which). The receptors stem from a human donor with low-grade glioma or glioblastoma, undergoing nonglioma brain surgery, or in good health (not recorded which).

The rearrangement joins TRBV4-2 to TRBJ2-1; 8 bases are a match to TRBD2. With 1 base clipped from V and 2 bases from J, the junction kept 4 bases outside the gene matches. The CDR3 sequence is 16 residues long. Looked up from germline, CDR1 is LGHNA and CDR2 is YNFKEQ. Here the CDR3 DNA reads TGTGCCAGCAGCCAAGTAATGGGACTAGCCTACAATGAGCAGTTCTTC. This translates into CASSQVMGLAYNEQFF.

Concerning this clonotype: One base away lies a much larger clone, so this may be a sequencing read error. The chain couples TRBV20-1 to TRBJ2-3, with 7 bases matching TRBD2. V was clipped by 0 bases and J by 7 bases; unmatched bases: 7. From germline, CDR1 is DFQATT and CDR2 SNEGSKA (reference sequence). CDR3 length equals 14 residues. The CDR3 sequence: CSAREWEGQYTQYF. CDR3 sequence (DNA): TGCAGTGCTAGAGAGTGGGAGGGCCAATATACGCAGTATTTT.

At least ten counts were recorded for this clonotype. The chain combines TRBV20-1 with TRBJ2-3; D is undetermined. Germline CDR1 is DFQATT and CDR2 is SNEGSKA (reference sequence). V was pared by 5 bases and J by 2 bases, with 20 bases between. The CDR3 length is 16 residues. This CDR3 is CSAVPTSSDHTDTQYF. CDR3 DNA: TGCAGTGCTGTGCCAACCTCTAGTGATCACACAGATACGCAGTATTTT.